Given below is one T cell receptor (beta chain) in context. Its antigen is not identified. The germline V gene encodes CDR1 DFQATT and CDR2 SNEGSKA (reference sequence). The CDR3 has 15 amino acids. V gave up 0 bases and J gave up 4 bases; unmatched junction bases: 7. One entry per CDR3 protein, called by TCRdb with MiXCR from the RT-PCR reads. This sample has more than 400,000 distinct CDR3 sequences; approximately 11% occur once, and the top ten carry more than 10%. This sample was taken from a study of response to subunit inactivated influenza vaccine. Study results and limitations: Authors suggested few new T cells are recruited by each seasonal influenza vaccination.

The chain combines TRBV20-1 with TRBJ2-5; 8 bases are a match to TRBD2. The receptor's source is a man in his fifties who received an inactivated influenza vaccine. Specimen: PBMCs from blood, collected 40 to 50 days after vaccination. The CDR3 region is CSARDPGGAGETQYF. In nucleotides, the CDR3 is TGCAGTGCTAGAGATCCCGGGGGGGCCGGAGAGACCCAGTACTTC.